This T cell receptor (beta chain) is drawn from a study of blood T cell repertoires in COVID-19. Study-level information: Sites across the United States, Italy and Spain contributed samples from acute and convalescent COVID-19. PBMCs, B-cell-depleted T cells, or T cells provided the cDNA or gDNA that made up the material.

The protocol was immunoSEQ multiplex PCR, while the TCRdb copy is restricted to in-frame clones and leaves out a portion. Counted here are some 130,000 clones, around 80% occurring once; the ten biggest clones make up 3.5% to 4.5%. The CDR3 is 13 amino acids. V was cut by 4 bases and J by 5 bases, with 11 bases left in between. Germline V gene lookup returns CDR1 SGDLS and CDR2 YYNGEE. The V gene is TRBV9, the J gene TRBJ2-3; tentatively, D is TRBD2 (5 bases). The clonotype was recovered from a man aged 60 to 69 with acute or convalescent COVID-19. The sequenced sample was peripheral blood. CDR3 bases: TGTGCCAGCAGCTTTAGCGAAGGAGATACGCAGTATTTT. Its translation: CASSFSEGDTQYF.